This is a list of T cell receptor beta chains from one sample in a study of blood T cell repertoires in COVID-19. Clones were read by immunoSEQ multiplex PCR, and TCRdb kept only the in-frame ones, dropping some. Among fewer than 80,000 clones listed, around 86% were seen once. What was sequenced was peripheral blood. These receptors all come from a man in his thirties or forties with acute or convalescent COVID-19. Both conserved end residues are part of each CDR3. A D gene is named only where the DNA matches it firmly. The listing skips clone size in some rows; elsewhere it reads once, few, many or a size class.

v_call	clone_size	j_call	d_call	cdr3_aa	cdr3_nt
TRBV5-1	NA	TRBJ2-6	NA	CASSSSQGISGANVLTF	TGCGCCAGCAGCTCATCACAGGGAATCTCTGGGGCCAACGTCCTGACTTTC
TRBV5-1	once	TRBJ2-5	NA	CASSLGARSYQETQYF	TGCGCCAGCAGCTTGGGCGCCAGGTCCTACCAAGAGACCCAGTACTTC
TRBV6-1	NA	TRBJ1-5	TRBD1	CASSVPRGQVSYQPQHF	TGTGCCAGCAGTGTCCCCAGGGGGCAGGTTTCATATCAGCCCCAGCATTTT
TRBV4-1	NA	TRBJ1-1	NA	CASSQPDVAWTEAFF	TGCGCCAGCAGCCAACCTGACGTAGCTTGGACTGAAGCTTTCTTT
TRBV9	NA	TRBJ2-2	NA	CASSVGNGNTGELFF	TGTGCCAGCAGCGTAGGCAACGGGAACACCGGGGAGCTGTTTTTT
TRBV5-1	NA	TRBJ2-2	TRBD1	CASSPYRGGTGELFF	TGCGCCAGCAGCCCCTACAGGGGTGGCACCGGGGAGCTGTTTTTT
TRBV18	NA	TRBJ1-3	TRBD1	CASSQGVGNTIYF	TGTGCCAGCTCGCAGGGGGTTGGAAACACCATATATTTT
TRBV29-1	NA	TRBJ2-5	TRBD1	CSSQGAETQYF	TGCAGCTCACAGGGGGCAGAGACCCAGTACTTC
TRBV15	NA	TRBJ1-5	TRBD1	CATSRGQGNQPQHF	TGTGCCACCAGCAGGGGACAGGGCAATCAGCCCCAGCATTTT
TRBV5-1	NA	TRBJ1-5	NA	CASSLAGGGQPQHF	TGCGCCAGCAGCTTGGCCGGCGGGGGTCAGCCCCAGCATTTT
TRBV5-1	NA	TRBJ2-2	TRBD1	CASSISRDRGGDPAWRPLFF	TGCGCCAGCAGCATCAGCCGGGACAGGGGTGGTGATCCCGCCTGGCGCCCGCTGTTTTTT
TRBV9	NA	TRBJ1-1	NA	CASSAEVEDTEAFF	TGTGCCAGCAGCGCCGAGGTCGAGGATACTGAAGCTTTCTTT
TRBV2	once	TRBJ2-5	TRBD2	CASSDSAGGPAEETQYF	TGTGCCAGCAGTGACAGCGCGGGGGGACCGGCGGAGGAGACCCAGTACTTC
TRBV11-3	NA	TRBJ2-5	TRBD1	CASSTRTGGVQETQYF	TGTGCCAGCAGCACGAGGACAGGGGGCGTCCAAGAGACCCAGTACTTC
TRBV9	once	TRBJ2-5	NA	CASSVGWRETQYF	TGTGCCAGCAGCGTAGGCTGGCGGGAGACCCAGTACTTC
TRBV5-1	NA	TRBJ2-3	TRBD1	CASSVGQGGDTQYF	TGCGCCAGCAGCGTCGGACAGGGTGGAGATACGCAGTATTTT
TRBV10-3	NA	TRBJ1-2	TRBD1	CAISEGQAYGYTF	TGTGCCATCAGTGAGGGACAGGCCTATGGCTACACCTTC
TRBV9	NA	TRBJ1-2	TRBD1	CASVRQGSGYTF	TGTGCCAGCGTGCGACAGGGGAGTGGCTACACCTTC
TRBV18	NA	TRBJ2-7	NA	CASSPPRGQGTYEQYF	TGTGCCAGCTCACCCCCCCGTGGGCAGGGGACCTACGAGCAGTACTTC
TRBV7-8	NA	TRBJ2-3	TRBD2	CASKASGASTDTQYF	TGTGCCAGCAAGGCGAGCGGGGCCAGCACAGATACGCAGTATTTT
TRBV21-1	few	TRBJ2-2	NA	CASSNKDRVNRNDTGELFF	TGTGCCAGCAGCAACAAGGACAGGGTAAATCGTAATGACACCGGGGAGCTGTTTTTT
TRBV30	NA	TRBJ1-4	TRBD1	CAWSIQGAREKLFF	TGTGCCTGGAGTATTCAGGGGGCTCGGGAAAAACTGTTTTTT
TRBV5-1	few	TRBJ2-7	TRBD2	CASSLALAGDSNQYF	TGCGCCAGCAGCTTGGCCCTAGCGGGAGATTCCAATCAGTACTTC
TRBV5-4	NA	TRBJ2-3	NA	CASSSLADTQYF	TGTGCCAGCAGCTCTTTAGCAGATACGCAGTATTTT
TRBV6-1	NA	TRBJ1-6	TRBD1	CASSELQGQPLHF	TGTGCCAGCAGTGAATTACAGGGGCAACCCCTCCACTTT
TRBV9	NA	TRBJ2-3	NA	CASSVAGMEITDTQYF	TGTGCCAGCAGCGTAGCAGGGATGGAAATCACAGATACGCAGTATTTT
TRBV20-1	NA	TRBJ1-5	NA	CSASVSRAANYQPQHF	TGCAGTGCTAGTGTCTCCAGGGCAGCTAATTATCAGCCCCAGCATTTT
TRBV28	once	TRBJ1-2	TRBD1	CASRGQGSFSVYGYTF	TGTGCCAGCAGGGGACAGGGGTCATTCTCCGTCTATGGCTACACCTTC
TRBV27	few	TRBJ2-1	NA	CASSLSAPVDEQFF	TGTGCCAGCAGTTTATCCGCCCCGGTTGATGAGCAGTTCTTC
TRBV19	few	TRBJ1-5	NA	CASSTREGFGNQPQHF	TGTGCCAGTAGTACCCGAGAGGGATTCGGAAATCAGCCCCAGCATTTT
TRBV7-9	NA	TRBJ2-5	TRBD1	CASSLGQGFQETQYF	TGTGCCAGCAGCCTGGGACAGGGATTCCAAGAGACCCAGTACTTC